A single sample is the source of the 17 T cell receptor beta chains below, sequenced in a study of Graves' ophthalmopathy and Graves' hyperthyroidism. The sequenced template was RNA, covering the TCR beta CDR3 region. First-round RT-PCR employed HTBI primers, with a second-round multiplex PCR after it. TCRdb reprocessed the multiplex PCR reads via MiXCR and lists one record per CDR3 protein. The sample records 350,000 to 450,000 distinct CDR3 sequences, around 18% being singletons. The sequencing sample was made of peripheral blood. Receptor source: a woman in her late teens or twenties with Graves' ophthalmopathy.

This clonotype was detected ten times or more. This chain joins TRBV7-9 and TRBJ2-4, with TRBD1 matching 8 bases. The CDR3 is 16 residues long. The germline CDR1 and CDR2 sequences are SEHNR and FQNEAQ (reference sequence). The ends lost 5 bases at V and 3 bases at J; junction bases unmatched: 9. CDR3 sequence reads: CASSPRQGPSKNIQYF. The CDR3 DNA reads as TGTGCCAGCAGCCCCCGACAGGGGCCAAGCAAAAACATTCAGTACTTC.

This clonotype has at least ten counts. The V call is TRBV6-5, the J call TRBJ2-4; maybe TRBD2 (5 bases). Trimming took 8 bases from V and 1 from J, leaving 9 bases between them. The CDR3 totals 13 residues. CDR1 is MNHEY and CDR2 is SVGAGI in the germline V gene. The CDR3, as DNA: TGTGCCAGCCGACCGGGGGCCAAAAACATTCAGTACTTC. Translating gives CASRPGAKNIQYF.

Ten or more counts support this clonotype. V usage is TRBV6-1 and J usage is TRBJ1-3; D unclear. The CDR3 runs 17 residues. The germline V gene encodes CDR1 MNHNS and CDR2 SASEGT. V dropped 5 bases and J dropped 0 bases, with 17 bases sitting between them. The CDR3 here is CASSQWGSIGSGNTIYF. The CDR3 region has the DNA TGTGCCAGCAGTCAATGGGGATCGATAGGCTCTGGAAACACCATATATTTT.

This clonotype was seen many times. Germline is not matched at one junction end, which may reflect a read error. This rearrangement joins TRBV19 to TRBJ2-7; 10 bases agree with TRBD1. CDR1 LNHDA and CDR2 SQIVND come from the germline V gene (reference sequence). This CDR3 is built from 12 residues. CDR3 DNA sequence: TGTGCCAGTAGTTCCCGGGACAGGGGCAAGGACTTC. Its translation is CASSSRDRGKDF.

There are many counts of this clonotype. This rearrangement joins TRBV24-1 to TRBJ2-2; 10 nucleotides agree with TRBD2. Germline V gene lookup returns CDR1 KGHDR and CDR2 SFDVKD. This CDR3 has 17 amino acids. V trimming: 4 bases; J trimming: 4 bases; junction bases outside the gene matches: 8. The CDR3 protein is CATSEPGLADFTGELFF. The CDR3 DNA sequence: TGTGCCACCAGTGAACCCGGACTAGCGGACTTCACCGGGGAGCTGTTTTTT.

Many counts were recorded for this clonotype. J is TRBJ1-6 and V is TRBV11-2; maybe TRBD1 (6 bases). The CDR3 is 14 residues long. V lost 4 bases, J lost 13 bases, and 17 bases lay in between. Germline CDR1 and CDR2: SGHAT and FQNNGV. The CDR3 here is CASSSRVLGAPLHF. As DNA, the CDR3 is TGTGCCAGCAGCTCCAGGGTACTGGGGGCGCCCCTCCACTTT.

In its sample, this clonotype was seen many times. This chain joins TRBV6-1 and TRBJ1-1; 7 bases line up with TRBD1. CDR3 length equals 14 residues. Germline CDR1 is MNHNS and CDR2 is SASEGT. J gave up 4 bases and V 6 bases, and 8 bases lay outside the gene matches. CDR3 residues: CASRLGGRGTEAFF. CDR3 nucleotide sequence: TGTGCCAGCAGGCTAGGGGGCCGCGGCACTGAAGCTTTCTTT.

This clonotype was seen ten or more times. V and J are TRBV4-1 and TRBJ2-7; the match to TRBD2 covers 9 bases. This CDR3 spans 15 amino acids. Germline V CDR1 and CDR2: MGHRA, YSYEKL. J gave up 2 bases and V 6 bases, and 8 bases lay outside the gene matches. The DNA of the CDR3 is TGCGCCAGCAGTCCTTCTAGCGGGATTACCTACGAGCAGTACTTC. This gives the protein CASSPSSGITYEQYF.

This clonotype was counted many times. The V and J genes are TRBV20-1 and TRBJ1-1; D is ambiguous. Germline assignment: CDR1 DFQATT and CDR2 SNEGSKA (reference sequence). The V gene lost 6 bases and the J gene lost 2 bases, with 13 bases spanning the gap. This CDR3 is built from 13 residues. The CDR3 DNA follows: TGCAGTGCGCCGATGGGGAGTAACACTGAAGCTTTCTTT. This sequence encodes CSAPMGSNTEAFF.

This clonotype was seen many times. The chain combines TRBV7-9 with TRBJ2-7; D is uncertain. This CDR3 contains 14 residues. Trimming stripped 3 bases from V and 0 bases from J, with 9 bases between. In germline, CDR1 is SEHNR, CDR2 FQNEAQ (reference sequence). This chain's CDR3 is CASSFAGTSYEQYF. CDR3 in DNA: TGTGCCAGCAGCTTCGCCGGAACCTCCTACGAGCAGTACTTC.

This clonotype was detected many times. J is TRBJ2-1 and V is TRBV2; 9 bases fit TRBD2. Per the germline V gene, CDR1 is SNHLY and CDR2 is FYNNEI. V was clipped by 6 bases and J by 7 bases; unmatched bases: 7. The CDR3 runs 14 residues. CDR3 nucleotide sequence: TGTGCCAGCAGCAAGGGACTAGCAGGTAATGAGCAGTTCTTC. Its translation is CASSKGLAGNEQFF.

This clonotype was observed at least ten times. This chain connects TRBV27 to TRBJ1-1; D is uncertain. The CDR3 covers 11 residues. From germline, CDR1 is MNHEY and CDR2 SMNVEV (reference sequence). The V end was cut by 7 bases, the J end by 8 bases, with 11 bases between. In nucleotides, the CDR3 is TGTGCCAGCACGTCCTTCGGAGAAGCTTTCTTT. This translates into CASTSFGEAFF.

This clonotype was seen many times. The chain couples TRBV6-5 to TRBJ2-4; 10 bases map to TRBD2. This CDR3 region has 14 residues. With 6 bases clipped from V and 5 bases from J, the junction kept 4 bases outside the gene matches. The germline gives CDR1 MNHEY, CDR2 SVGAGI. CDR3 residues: CASRRTSGQNIQYF. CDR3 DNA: TGTGCCAGCAGGCGGACTAGCGGACAAAACATTCAGTACTTC.

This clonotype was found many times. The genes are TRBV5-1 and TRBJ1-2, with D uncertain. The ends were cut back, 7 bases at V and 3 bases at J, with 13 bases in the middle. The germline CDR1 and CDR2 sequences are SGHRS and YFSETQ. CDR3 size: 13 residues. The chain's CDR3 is CASRSLVDYGYTF. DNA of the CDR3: TGCGCCAGCCGCAGTCTAGTGGACTATGGCTACACCTTC.

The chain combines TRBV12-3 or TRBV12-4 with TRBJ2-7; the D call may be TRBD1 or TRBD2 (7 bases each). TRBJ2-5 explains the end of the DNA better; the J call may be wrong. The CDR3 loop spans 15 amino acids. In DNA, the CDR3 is TGTGCCAGCAGTTCGCAGGGGGGGACATTCGGGACCCAGTACTTC. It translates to CASSSQGGTFGTQYF.

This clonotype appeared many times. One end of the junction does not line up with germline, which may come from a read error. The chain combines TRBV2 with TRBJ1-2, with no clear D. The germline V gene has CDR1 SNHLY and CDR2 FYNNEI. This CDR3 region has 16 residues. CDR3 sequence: CASREDTGIADYGYTF. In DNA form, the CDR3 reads TGTGCCAGCAGAGAAGACACCGGGATAGCCGACTATGGCTACACCTTC.

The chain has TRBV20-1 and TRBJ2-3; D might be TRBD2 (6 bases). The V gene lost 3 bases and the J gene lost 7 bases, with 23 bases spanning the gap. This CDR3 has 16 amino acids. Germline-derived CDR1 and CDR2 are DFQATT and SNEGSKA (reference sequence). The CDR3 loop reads CSARAPGGSRKNTQYF. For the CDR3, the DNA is TGCAGTGCTAGGGCCCCTGGGGGGAGTCGAAAAAATACGCAGTATTTT.